The clone carrying this T cell receptor (beta chain) has more than one count but fewer than ten. Libraries were prepared by immunoSEQ multiplex PCR; TCRdb keeps only in-frame clonotypes and omits some of them. Among 9,500 to 13,000 clones listed, 70% to 80% were seen once. The data are from a study of somatic mutations in cytotoxic T cells in rheumatoid arthritis. At the level of the study: Selected T-cell populations stained with V beta antibodies were isolated by flow sorting to nearly 100% purity; these included V beta1+ cells subjected to TCRB sequencing.

Germline lookup yields CDR1 MDHEN and CDR2 SYDVKM. V dropped 6 bases and J dropped 0 bases, with 15 bases sitting between them. This CDR3 has 16 residues. This TCR was sampled from an adult with rheumatoid arthritis. This chain connects TRBV28 to TRBJ1-5; a possible D gene is TRBD1 (6 bases). Sequencing was performed on CD8+ T cells sorted from blood. In DNA form, the CDR3 reads TGTGCCAGCAGCCCAGGACAGATGTATAGCAATCAGCCCCAGCATTTT. Encoded protein: CASSPGQMYSNQPQHF.